The 22 T cell receptor beta chains below come from one sample, sequenced in a study of regulatory T cells in long-lasting Graves disease. Time point indicated: persistent/refractory GD, antithyroid drugs over 5 years with positive TRAb. RNA isolated from PBMCs was used to make the TCR library. Both iRepertoire HTBI primers and Arm-PCR of CDR3 regions were used to build the TCR beta libraries. A single record per CDR3 protein comes from TCRdb applying MiXCR to the multiplex PCR reads. The repertoire includes around 460,000 distinct CDR3 sequences, 22% of them detected once, and around 13% sits in the top ten. The source was peripheral blood mononuclear cells (PBMCs), collected when the disease was refractory, from a patient treated with antithyroid drugs. The receptor set was obtained from a female donor with Graves disease.

This clonotype was counted between two and nine times. V gene TRBV18 combines with J gene TRBJ1-1; possibly TRBD1 for D (5 bases). The germline V gene has CDR1 KGHSH and CDR2 LQKENI. V gave up 5 bases and J gave up 6 bases, with 16 bases separating them. This CDR3 is built from 14 residues. This chain's CDR3 is CASSSSPGPPEAFF. DNA for the CDR3: TGTGCCAGCTCATCAAGTCCGGGACCGCCTGAAGCTTTCTTT.

This clonotype has at least ten counts. This chain links TRBV2 with TRBJ2-2; D remains unclear. The CDR3 consists of 13 residues. The V gene's germline CDR1 is SNHLY and CDR2 FYNNEI. The V and J ends lost 6 bases and 4 bases respectively, with 9 bases between them. CDR3 sequence: CASSVITTGELFF. CDR3 DNA: TGTGCCAGCAGCGTAATTACCACCGGGGAGCTGTTTTTT.

This clonotype showed up just a few times. The chain uses TRBV30 and TRBJ2-7; the match to TRBD1 covers 9 bases. The CDR3 totals 14 residues. J was trimmed by 3 bases and V by 5 bases; bases with no gene match: 8. Germline CDR1 is GTSNPN and CDR2 is SVGIG (reference sequence). The CDR3 DNA is TGTGCCTGGGCCGGACAGGGGACCAACTACGAGCAGTACTTC. It codes for CAWAGQGTNYEQYF. Combining the CDR3 with reference TRBV30 and TRBJ2-7 gives the whole variable domain SQTIHQWPATLVQPVGSPLSLECTVEGTSNPNLYWYRQAAGRGLQLLFYSVGIGQISSEVPQNLSASRPQDRQFILSSKKLLLSDSGFYLCAWAGQGTNYEQYFGPGTRLTVT.

V usage is TRBV6-5 and J usage is TRBJ1-1; D is unclear. Germline CDR1 and CDR2: MNHEY and SVGAGI. The V end lost 0 bases, the J end lost 5 bases, and 10 bases lay between the germline ends. This CDR3 contains 14 residues. The CDR3: CASSYSSGGTEAFF. The CDR3 DNA follows: TGTGCCAGCAGTTACTCCTCGGGAGGTACTGAAGCTTTCTTT.

The V gene is TRBV28, the J gene TRBJ1-4, with D possibly being TRBD1 (6 bases). The CDR3 spans 16 residues. The V end was cut by 4 bases, the J end by 3 bases, with 15 bases between. Germline CDR1 and CDR2: MDHEN and SYDVKM. The CDR3 loop is CASSYRVSAANEKLFF. The CDR3, as DNA: TGTGCCAGCAGTTACAGGGTGAGCGCAGCTAATGAAAAACTGTTTTTT. Filled out from reference TRBV28 and TRBJ1-4, the complete variable domain reads DVKVTQSSRYLVKRTGEKVFLECVQDMDHENMFWYRQDPGLGLRLIYFSYDVKMKEKGDIPEGYSVSREKKERFSLILESASTNQTSMYLCASSYRVSAANEKLFFGSGTQLSVL.

This clonotype was found once. It differs at one base from a far larger clone, so likely a read error. The chain combines TRBV11-2 with TRBJ2-5; D tentatively fits TRBD1 or TRBD2 (5 bases each). Trimming cost V 4 bases and J 7 bases, with 16 bases left between them. This CDR3 has 14 amino acids. The germline V gene encodes CDR1 SGHAT and CDR2 FQNNGV. CDR3 in amino acids: CASSSERGRRTQYF. The CDR3 bases are TGTGCCAGCAGCTCCGAGAGGGGTCGGAGGACCCAGTACTTC.

This clonotype was counted only a few times. This chain links TRBV4-1 with TRBJ2-5; D is possibly TRBD2 (5 bases). CDR1 and CDR2 (germline): MGHRA, YSYEKL. This CDR3 has 13 residues. Deletions cut 5 bases from V and 5 bases from J, with 12 bases between. This chain's CDR3 is CASSFNWRETQYF. The DNA of the CDR3 is TGCGCCAGCAGCTTCAATTGGAGGGAGACCCAGTACTTC.

The gene calls are TRBV11-1 and TRBJ2-2; D tentatively reads TRBD1 or TRBD2 (5 bases each). The germline CDR1 and CDR2 sequences are SGHAT and FQDESV (reference sequence). The CDR3 runs 15 residues. Trimming left V 7 bases short and J 6 bases short, with 18 bases between. In DNA form, the CDR3 reads TGTGCCAGCACTCCGGGGCGTGCGCTCCCCGGGGAGCTGTTTTTT. It encodes CASTPGRALPGELFF.

This clonotype has at least ten counts. The V and J genes are TRBV6-5 and TRBJ2-2; D is possibly TRBD2 (5 bases). The V end was cut by 2 bases, the J end by 7 bases, with 8 bases between. This CDR3 contains 13 residues. Germline-derived CDR1 and CDR2 are MNHEY and SVGAGI. CDR3 coding DNA: TGTGCCAGCAGTTACGATCGGGGCGGGGAGCTGTTTTTT. The encoded protein is CASSYDRGGELFF.

This clonotype has a count of ten or more. The CDR3 nucleotides are TGTGCCAGCAGTCACATTAAGGGGGATAAGGACACTGAAGCTTTCTTT. Encoded protein: CASSHIKGDKDTEAFF. V gene TRBV28 combines with J gene TRBJ1-1; D might be TRBD1 (6 bases). The CDR3 sequence is 16 residues long. Looked up from germline, CDR1 is MDHEN and CDR2 is SYDVKM. V was pared by 5 bases and J by 3 bases, with 19 bases between.

V usage is TRBV11-3 and J usage is TRBJ2-5; 7 positions match TRBD2. J lost 5 bases, V lost 2 bases, and 14 bases had no gene match. This CDR3 region has 17 residues. Germline V gene sequence: CDR1 SGHNT, CDR2 YENEEA. CDR3 coding DNA: TGTGCCAGCAGCTTATCCCGTCTACGGGGGGTTCGGGAGACCCAGTACTTC. It translates to CASSLSRLRGVRETQYF.

About this clonotype itself: This may be a read error: a much more frequent sequence differs by one nucleotide. The chain is built from TRBV6-2 or TRBV6-3 and TRBJ1-6; 7 bases line up with TRBD1. Germline CDR1 is MNHEY and CDR2 is SVGEGT. This CDR3 comprises 15 residues. The CDR3 is CASRVGQNYNPPLHF. CDR3 sequence (DNA): TGTGCCAGCAGAGTGGGACAGAACTATAATCCACCCCTCCACTTT.

The rearrangement links TRBV3-1 to TRBJ2-2; 12 bases are shared with TRBD2. V gave up 2 bases and J gave up 3 bases; unmatched junction bases: 1. The CDR3 contains 16 residues. The germline gives CDR1 LGHDT, CDR2 YNNKEL (reference sequence). CDR3 nucleotides: TGTGCCAGCAGCCAACTAGCGGGAGGGGACACCGGGGAGCTGTTTTTT. It translates to CASSQLAGGDTGELFF.

This rearrangement joins TRBV7-2 to TRBJ1-1; the match to TRBD1 covers 11 bases. CDR3 length: 15 amino acids. Germline V CDR1 and CDR2: SGHTA, FQGNSA. The J segment lost 5 bases and the V segment lost 5 bases, leaving 7 bases of the junction unmatched. The chain's CDR3 is CASSRTGGRGTEAFF. CDR3 nucleotides: TGTGCCAGCAGCCGGACAGGGGGCAGGGGGACTGAAGCTTTCTTT. Complete variable domain (other parts from reference TRBV7-2 and TRBJ1-1): GAGVSQSPSNKVTEKGKDVELRCDPISGHTALYWYRQSLGQGLEFLIYFQGNSAPDKSGLPSDRFSAERTGGSVSTLTIQRTQQEDSAVYLCASSRTGGRGTEAFFGQGTRLTVV.

This clonotype was found many times. The chain joins TRBV11-2 to TRBJ1-2; D is possibly TRBD1 (5 bases). V lost 2 bases, J lost 3 bases, and 10 bases lay in between. The CDR3 totals 14 residues. Germline V gives CDR1 SGHAT, CDR2 FQNNGV. DNA of the CDR3: TGTGCCAGCAGCTTACCAGGGCGAGACTATGGCTACACCTTC. Encoded protein: CASSLPGRDYGYTF. Full variable domain (remainder filled in from reference TRBV11-2 and TRBJ1-2): EAGVAQSPRYKIIEKRQSVAFWCNPISGHATLYWYQQILGQGPKLLIQFQNNGVVDDSQLPKDRFSAERLKGVDSTLKIQPAKLEDSAVYLCASSLPGRDYGYTFGSGTRLTVV.

This clonotype showed up many times. The chain is built from TRBV28 and TRBJ1-1; D may be TRBD1 (5 bases). CDR3 length equals 13 residues. V was pared by 10 bases and J by 5 bases, with 17 bases between. Germline assignment: CDR1 MDHEN and CDR2 SYDVKM. The DNA of the CDR3 is TGTGCCACGGGAAGAGGGGTGGGGACTGAAGCTTTCTTT. Translation gives CATGRGVGTEAFF.

This clonotype was recorded many times. The CDR3 sequence: CASSWGREKLFF. CDR3 DNA: TGTGCCAGCAGCTGGGGACGAGAAAAACTGTTTTTT. This chain uses TRBV7-2 with TRBJ1-4, with D perhaps TRBD1 (5 bases). The CDR3 contains 12 residues. Germline CDR1 reads SGHTA; CDR2 reads FQGNSA. Trimming pared 4 bases from V and 8 bases from J, leaving 8 bases between.

This clonotype was counted a few times. The chain couples TRBV7-6 to TRBJ2-7, with 13 bases aligning to TRBD2. The CDR3 has 16 amino acids. J gave up 1 base and V 5 bases, and 5 bases lay outside the gene matches. Germline V gives CDR1 SGHVS, CDR2 FNYEAQ. This CDR3 reads CASSVGLAGDSYEQYF. The CDR3 bases are TGTGCCAGCAGCGTCGGACTAGCGGGGGATTCCTACGAGCAGTACTTC. Full variable domain (missing parts from reference TRBV7-6 and TRBJ2-7): GAGVSQSPRYKVTKRGQDVALRCDPISGHVSLYWYRQALGQGPEFLTYFNYEAQQDKSGLPNDRFSAERPEGSISTLTIQRTEQRDSAMYRCASSVGLAGDSYEQYFGPGTRLTVT.

This clonotype was observed a handful of times. A junction boundary mismatches the germline segment, possibly from a read error. CDR3 in amino acids: CASNEGSGINYGYTF. The CDR3, as DNA: TGTGCCAGCAATGAAGGTTCCGGCATTAACTATGGCTACACCTTC. The chain combines TRBV6-1 with TRBJ1-2, with no clear D. Germline lookup yields CDR1 MNHNS and CDR2 SASEGT. The CDR3 is 15 amino acids.

The V and J genes are TRBV6-1 and TRBJ2-1, with TRBD2 matching over 7 bases. Germline V gives CDR1 MNHNS, CDR2 SASEGT. V gave up 4 bases and J gave up 6 bases; unmatched junction bases: 12. This CDR3 has 16 residues. The CDR3 nucleotides are TGTGCCAGCAGTGGTCATATGGGAGGGCCACCCAATGAGCAGTTCTTC. Protein: CASSGHMGGPPNEQFF.

V gene TRBV29-1 combines with J gene TRBJ1-4, with D possibly being TRBD1 (6 bases). Germline V CDR1 and CDR2: SQVTM, ANQGSEA. Trimming pared 0 bases from V and 0 bases from J, leaving 11 bases between. There are 16 residues in the CDR3. CDR3 in DNA: TGCAGCGTTGAAGAAGGCGGGACATCAACTAATGAAAAACTGTTTTTT. It specifies CSVEEGGTSTNEKLFF.

The chain is built from TRBV7-2 and TRBJ1-6; D unclear. This CDR3 region has 16 residues. Trimming stripped 0 bases from V and 13 bases from J, with 19 bases between. Germline CDR1 is SGHTA and CDR2 is FQGNSA. CDR3 amino acids: CASSLAGDGRSGPLHF. CDR3 nucleotides: TGTGCCAGCAGCTTAGCGGGCGACGGACGTTCGGGGCCCCTCCACTTT.